This passage covers 28 T cell receptor beta chains from one sample sequenced in a study of vaccination and CD4 T cells after COVID-19. These receptors have no known antigen. An Oncomine TCR Beta short-read assay was used to sequence the DNA from cultured CD4+ T cells. TCRdb processed the PCR reads anew with MiXCR; each CDR3 protein has one entry. Of about 21,000 distinct CDR3 sequences in the sample, around two fifths are singletons; the top ten hold about 18%. Treatment indicated: roughly 11-day PBMC culture with coronavirus spike peptide pools or control peptides (ViraFEST assay). This specimen was CD4+ T cells from blood, cultured in vitro, taken before SARS-CoV-2 vaccination. Receptors were obtained from a human donor who received a COVID-19 vaccine.

The chain combines TRBV10-2 with TRBJ2-6, with TRBD2 matching 8 bases. The CDR3 contains 12 residues. In germline, CDR1 is WSHSY, CDR2 SAAADI. Unmatched junction bases numbered 3, after V lost 4 bases and J lost 13 bases. This chain's CDR3 is CASSATGGVLTF. The CDR3 coding sequence is TGCGCCAGCAGTGCCACGGGGGGGGTCCTGACTTTC.

This clonotype turned up a few times. The CDR3 DNA reads TGTGCCAGCAGTGCACAGGGAATGGGGACTGAAGCTTTCTTT. Amino acid sequence: CASSAQGMGTEAFF. The chain is built from TRBV2 and TRBJ1-1; D may be TRBD1 (6 bases). Germline CDR1 SNHLY, CDR2 FYNNEI. Trimming left V 4 bases short and J 5 bases short, with 14 bases between. This CDR3 spans 14 amino acids.

This clonotype turned up a few times. The CDR3: CASSLEGAPPDTQYF. Written as DNA, the CDR3 is TGCGCCAGCAGCTTGGAGGGGGCGCCCCCAGATACGCAGTATTTT. This rearrangement joins TRBV5-1 to TRBJ2-3; 7 nucleotides align to TRBD1. CDR3 length: 15 residues. Per germline, CDR1 SGHRS and CDR2 YFSETQ. Trimming at V came to 0 bases and at J to 4 bases, leaving 5 bases not matched to a gene.

This chain connects TRBV30 to TRBJ1-1, with D unclear. There are 13 residues in the CDR3. In germline, CDR1 is GTSNPN, CDR2 SVGIG (reference sequence). Trimming stripped 2 bases from V and 1 base from J, with 8 bases between. The CDR3 DNA sequence: TGTGCCTGGAGTCGAGGCGAGAACACTGAAGCTTTCTTT. Its translation is CAWSRGENTEAFF.

This chain links TRBV5-6 with TRBJ1-6; a weak D match, TRBD1 (5 bases). Germline-derived CDR1 and CDR2 are SGHDT and YYEEEE. V lost 4 bases to trimming and J lost 3 bases, with 11 bases between them. This CDR3 is built from 15 residues. The CDR3 loop is CASSPRDGYNSPLHF. The CDR3 DNA reads TGTGCCAGCAGCCCTAGGGACGGCTATAATTCACCCCTCCACTTT.

The chain uses TRBV6-5 and TRBJ2-7, with D perhaps TRBD2 (7 bases). V lost 2 bases, J lost 1 base, and 18 bases lay in between. Per the germline V gene, CDR1 is MNHEY and CDR2 is SVGAGI. This CDR3 has 17 amino acids. The CDR3 sequence: CASSYGGGGARSYEQYF. The CDR3 bases are TGTGCCAGCAGTTACGGAGGGGGGGGAGCAAGGTCCTACGAGCAGTACTTC.

V and J are TRBV20-1 and TRBJ2-7, with 7 bases that match TRBD1. The CDR3 is made up of 15 amino acids. V lost 6 bases to trimming and J lost 1 base; unmatched junction nucleotides: 12. Germline CDR1 DFQATT, CDR2 SNEGSKA (reference sequence). CDR3 coding DNA: TGCAGTGCAGAGCCCCCGGGACAGTTATCCTACGAGCAGTACTTC. Translated, it gives CSAEPPGQLSYEQYF.

J is TRBJ2-2 and V is TRBV7-2; TRBD2 might be the D (6 bases). Germline V gene sequence: CDR1 SGHTA, CDR2 FQGNSA. Trimming removed 4 bases at V and 1 base at J, with 16 bases between. This CDR3 is 17 amino acids long. The CDR3 DNA reads as TGTGCCAGCAGCTACGGGAGTGGGGTACGGAACACCGGGGAGCTGTTTTTT. Translated: CASSYGSGVRNTGELFF.

The J gene is TRBJ2-1, the V gene TRBV19; D remains unclear. CDR3 size: 15 residues. CDR1 is LNHDA, CDR2 SQIVND, per germline (reference sequence). The V and J ends lost 3 bases and 5 bases respectively, with 14 bases between them. In DNA, the CDR3 is TGTGCCAGTAGTATTTCGATAACACGGAACAATGAGCAGTTCTTC. This sequence encodes CASSISITRNNEQFF.

The genes are TRBV11-3 and TRBJ2-5; D is perhaps TRBD1 (6 bases). The CDR3 is 14 residues long. Trimming removed 0 bases from V and 4 bases from J, with 9 bases in between. Germline CDR1 is SGHNT and CDR2 is YENEEA. The CDR3 region has the DNA TGTGCCAGCAGCTTAGATGGGGGCGCAGAGACCCAGTACTTC. It specifies CASSLDGGAETQYF.

There are a few counts of this clonotype. The chain has TRBV6-1 and TRBJ2-5, with 9 bases matching TRBD2. CDR1 and CDR2 (germline): MNHNS, SASEGT. Unmatched junction bases numbered 6, after V lost 3 bases and J lost 4 bases. The CDR3 is made up of 15 amino acids. DNA of the CDR3: TGTGCCAGCAGTGACGAGCGGGGGGTGATAGAGACCCAGTACTTC. Translation gives CASSDERGVIETQYF.

This clonotype appeared a few times. The rearrangement links TRBV7-2 to TRBJ1-1; D is unclear. Germline values: CDR1 SGHTA, CDR2 FQGNSA. Trimming left V 1 base short and J 6 bases short, with 12 bases between. The CDR3 is 14 amino acids. The CDR3 sequence is CASSLEPGGAEAFF. The CDR3 coding sequence is TGTGCCAGCAGCTTAGAGCCGGGAGGCGCTGAAGCTTTCTTT.

This clonotype was detected only a few times. The chain recombines TRBV27 with TRBJ2-1; D might be TRBD1 or TRBD2, each matching 5 bases. Deletions cut 5 bases from V and 8 bases from J, with 16 bases between. CDR1 MNHEY and CDR2 SMNVEV come from the germline V gene (reference sequence). This CDR3 has 14 residues. Here the CDR3 DNA reads TGTGCCAGCAGTCCGGGACGGCCGAAGGATGAGCAGTTCTTC. It translates to CASSPGRPKDEQFF.

The rearrangement uses TRBV7-9 and TRBJ1-5; unclear D gene. Germline assignment: CDR1 SEHNR and CDR2 FQNEAQ (reference sequence). This CDR3 is 16 amino acids long. Trimming cost V 1 base and J 3 bases, with 13 bases left between them. CDR3 sequence (DNA): TGTGCCAGCAGCTTAGGGATCGGGAGCCCCAATCAGCCCCAGCATTTT. Its protein is CASSLGIGSPNQPQHF. The full variable domain, rest sourced from reference TRBV7-9 and TRBJ1-5, is DTGVSQNPRHKITKRGQNVTFRCDPISEHNRLYWYRQTLGQGPEFLTYFQNEAQLEKSRLLSDRFSAERPKGSFSTLEIQRTEQGDSAMYLCASSLGIGSPNQPQHFGDGTRLSIL.

The CDR3: CAWSLAGTDGYTF. CDR3 in DNA: TGTGCCTGGAGTCTCGCAGGGACGGATGGCTACACCTTC. This chain uses TRBV30 with TRBJ1-2, with D possibly TRBD1 on 5 matching bases. CDR3 length: 13 residues. Germline-derived CDR1 and CDR2 are GTSNPN and SVGIG (reference sequence). V was pared by 2 bases and J by 6 bases, with 13 bases between.

The chain uses TRBV20-1 and TRBJ2-7; tentative D call: TRBD2 (6 bases). The germline V gene has CDR1 DFQATT and CDR2 SNEGSKA (reference sequence). This CDR3 contains 14 residues. With 0 bases removed from V and 2 bases from J, the gap between germline ends came to 11 bases. CDR3 amino acids: CSARDGGTTYEQYF. CDR3 coding DNA: TGCAGTGCTAGAGATGGAGGGACGACCTACGAGCAGTACTTC.

This clonotype was seen a handful of times. V gene TRBV19 combines with J gene TRBJ2-7, with D perhaps matching TRBD2 (6 bases). Trimming took 7 bases from V and 3 from J, leaving 16 bases between them. Germline V lookup: CDR1 LNHDA, CDR2 SQIVND (reference sequence). The CDR3 contains 14 residues. In DNA form, the CDR3 reads TGTGCCAGTATTCTTGGGCAGGGACTCTACGAGCAGTACTTC. This encodes CASILGQGLYEQYF.

As to this clonotype: At one end, the junction sequence differs from germline, possibly due to a read error. The rearrangement uses TRBV24-1 and TRBJ2-7; D is unclear. The germline CDR1 and CDR2 sequences are KGHDR and SFDVKD. The CDR3 has 13 amino acids. CDR3: CASSYGNSYEQYF. In DNA form, the CDR3 reads TGTGCCAGCAGTTACGGAAACTCCTACGAGCAGTACTTC.

This clonotype was picked up a small number of times. V is TRBV27 and J is TRBJ2-3; a weak D match, TRBD1 (5 bases). V lost 3 bases, J lost 2 bases, and 12 bases lay in between. The CDR3 has 15 residues. Germline V CDR1 and CDR2: MNHEY, SMNVEV (reference sequence). The CDR3 DNA reads TGTGCCAGCAGTTTTACAGGCCGAAACACAGATACGCAGTATTTT. It specifies CASSFTGRNTDTQYF.

The chain couples TRBV2 to TRBJ2-1, with D maybe TRBD1 (6 bases). Trimming removed 4 bases from V and 2 bases from J, with 12 bases in between. This CDR3 has 15 amino acids. Germline V gene data show CDR1 as SNHLY and CDR2 as FYNNEI. The DNA of the CDR3 is TGTGCCAGCAGTGGGCAGGGGCCCACCTACAATGAGCAGTTCTTC. Its translation is CASSGQGPTYNEQFF.

This clonotype turned up a few times. The chain combines TRBV2 with TRBJ2-2; tentatively, D is TRBD1 or TRBD2 (5 bases each). CDR3 size: 16 residues. V was shortened by 3 bases and J by 5 bases, with 16 bases between the two germline ends. Looked up from germline, CDR1 is SNHLY and CDR2 is FYNNEI. The DNA for the CDR3 is TGTGCCAGCAGTGATGAGGGGCCGGGAATTACCGGGGAGCTGTTTTTT. This sequence encodes CASSDEGPGITGELFF.

V usage is TRBV6-5 and J usage is TRBJ1-1, with no clear D. This CDR3 region has 15 residues. The germline gives CDR1 MNHEY, CDR2 SVGAGI. The ends were cut back, 2 bases at V and 1 base at J, with 11 bases in the middle. This chain's CDR3 is CASSYTGLWNTEAFF. CDR3 DNA: TGTGCCAGCAGTTACACTGGGCTTTGGAACACTGAAGCTTTCTTT.

This clonotype showed up just once. This rearrangement joins TRBV20-1 to TRBJ2-3; no clear D. V shed 1 base and J shed 3 bases, with 8 bases lying between them. The germline V gene encodes CDR1 DFQATT and CDR2 SNEGSKA (reference sequence). This CDR3 has 13 residues. CDR3 protein: CSARGRKTDTQYF. CDR3 nucleotides: TGCAGTGCTAGAGGGCGTAAAACAGATACGCAGTATTTT.

In this sample, this clonotype turned up a few times. Here the CDR3 DNA reads TGTGCCAGTAGTTCCTCAGACGGTATCTCTGGAAACACCATATATTTT. It yields the protein CASSSSDGISGNTIYF. This chain joins TRBV19 and TRBJ1-3; D not resolved. Trimming cost V 5 bases and J 0 bases, with 14 bases left between them. CDR3 size: 16 residues. Germline V gives CDR1 LNHDA, CDR2 SQIVND (reference sequence).

Only a few counts were recorded for this clonotype. The V and J genes are TRBV30 and TRBJ1-6; D is possibly TRBD1 (5 bases). Germline assignment: CDR1 GTSNPN and CDR2 SVGIG (reference sequence). V lost 0 bases and J lost 10, with 13 bases in between. This CDR3 comprises 14 residues. In DNA form, the CDR3 reads TGTGCCTGGAGTGTTCGGCAGGGAGACTCACCCCTCCACTTT. Its translation is CAWSVRQGDSPLHF.

This clonotype was picked up a small number of times. This chain joins TRBV19 and TRBJ1-1, with unresolved D. The CDR3 runs to 12 residues. CDR1 is LNHDA, CDR2 SQIVND, per germline (reference sequence). The V gene lost 9 bases and the J gene lost 0 bases, with 8 bases spanning the gap. CDR3 DNA: TGTGCCAGCGGACGTATGAACACTGAAGCTTTCTTT. This codes for CASGRMNTEAFF.

The CDR3 region is CASSRRGGGENSNQPQHF. The CDR3, as DNA: TGTGCCAGCAGCCGGAGGGGGGGCGGAGAGAATAGCAATCAGCCCCAGCATTTT. The V and J genes are TRBV27 and TRBJ1-5; a possible D gene is TRBD1 (6 bases). Trimming stripped 6 bases from V and 0 bases from J, with 21 bases between. The CDR3 runs 18 residues. Germline V gene data show CDR1 as MNHEY and CDR2 as SMNVEV (reference sequence).

This clonotype has just a few counts. The chain joins TRBV6-5 to TRBJ1-2, with 10 bases aligning to TRBD1. Trimming at V came to 2 bases and at J to 7 bases, leaving 7 bases not matched to a gene. The germline CDR1 and CDR2 sequences are MNHEY and SVGAGI. This CDR3 is built from 15 residues. In DNA form, the CDR3 reads TGTGCCAGCAGTTACGAGCGACAGGGGGCGCGTGGCTACACCTTC. Its translation is CASSYERQGARGYTF.